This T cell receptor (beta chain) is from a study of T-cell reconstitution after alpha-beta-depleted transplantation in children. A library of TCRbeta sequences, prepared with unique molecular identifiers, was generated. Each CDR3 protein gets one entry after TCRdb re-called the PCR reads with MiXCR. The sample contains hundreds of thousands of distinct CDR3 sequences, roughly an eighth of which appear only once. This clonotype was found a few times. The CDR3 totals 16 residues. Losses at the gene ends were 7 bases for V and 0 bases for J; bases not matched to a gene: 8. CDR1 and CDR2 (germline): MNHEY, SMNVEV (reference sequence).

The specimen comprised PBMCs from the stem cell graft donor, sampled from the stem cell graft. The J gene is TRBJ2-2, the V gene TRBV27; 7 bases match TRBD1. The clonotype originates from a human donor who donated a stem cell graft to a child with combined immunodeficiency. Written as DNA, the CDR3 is TGTGCCAGCACCGAACGACAGGGTGCGAACACCGGGGAGCTGTTTTTT. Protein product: CASTERQGANTGELFF.